This TCR beta chain was sequenced for a study of T cell responses to AZD1222 COVID-19 vaccine. This clone was counted only a few times. Its cognate antigen is unknown. It was second doses at about 4 or about 12 weeks that were pooled. Germline CDR1 is SNHLY and CDR2 is FYNNEI. V was pared by 8 bases and J by 0 bases, with 6 bases of the junction left unmatched. The CDR3 runs 14 residues. Study-wide results and caveats: Reportedly, nearly half the spike-specific TCRs target unmutated variant regions. Donors in the cohort were predominantly white British and more often female, and clonal diversity was possibly underestimated.

Only in-frame clones appear in the TCRdb table, and some are missing; sequencing was by immunoSEQ multiplex PCR. The sample contains just over 90,000 clones, around 89% of which appear only once. This chain uses TRBV2 with TRBJ2-7, with 8 bases fitting TRBD1. The clonotype comes from an adult who received the AZD1222 COVID-19 vaccine. The specimen was peripheral blood, collected 28 days after the second AZD1222 dose. The DNA for the CDR3 is TGTGCCAGCGGCAGACAGGGGAGCTCCTACGAGCAGTACTTC. This encodes CASGRQGSSYEQYF.